This T cell receptor beta chain was recovered during a study of T cells after yellow fever vaccination. Findings and caveats of the study: Just a small share of clonotypes turned up in the CD4 compartment as well as the CD8 compartment. The booster response re-showed most primary clones: more than 95% CD4, around 85% CD8.

This clonotype was found many times. What it recognizes is unknown. Its ends do not fully match the called genes, so a read error is possible. This CDR3 has 15 amino acids. CDR1 and CDR2 from the germline V gene are SSHAT and FNYEAQ (reference sequence). The 5'RACE template-switching step produced TCR cDNA and added a universal primer site and UMIs. TCRdb analysed the 5' RACE reads with MiXCR anew, one entry per CDR3 protein. The sample consists of approximately 300,000 distinct CDR3 sequences, roughly 7% of them appearing once. This material consisted of PBMCs, taken more than 40 days after the first yellow fever vaccination. The receptor was derived from a man aged 18-30 years who received the YFV17D yellow fever vaccine. The chain joins TRBV7-7 to TRBJ2-6; D not certain. The CDR3 coding sequence is TGTGCTAGCAGCTTCGACAACTCTGGGGCCAACGTCCTGACTTTC. It specifies CASSFDNSGANVLTF.